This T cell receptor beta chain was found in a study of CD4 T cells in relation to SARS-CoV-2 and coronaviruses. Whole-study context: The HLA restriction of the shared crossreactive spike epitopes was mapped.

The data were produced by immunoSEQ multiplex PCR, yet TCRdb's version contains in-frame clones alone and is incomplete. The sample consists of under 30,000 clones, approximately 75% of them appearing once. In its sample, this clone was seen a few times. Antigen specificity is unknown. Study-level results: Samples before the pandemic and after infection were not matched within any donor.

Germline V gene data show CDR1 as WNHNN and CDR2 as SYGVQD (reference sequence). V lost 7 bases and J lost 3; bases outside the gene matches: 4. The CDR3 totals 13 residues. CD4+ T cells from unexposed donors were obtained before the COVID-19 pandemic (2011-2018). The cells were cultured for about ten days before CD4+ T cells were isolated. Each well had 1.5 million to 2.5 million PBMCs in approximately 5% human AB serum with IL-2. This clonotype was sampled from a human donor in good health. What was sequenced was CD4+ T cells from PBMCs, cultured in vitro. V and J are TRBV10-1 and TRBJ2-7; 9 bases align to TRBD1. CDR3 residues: CASKTGGDYEQYF. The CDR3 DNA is TGCGCCAGCAAGACAGGGGGAGACTACGAGCAGTACTTC.